The 11 T cell receptor beta chains in this list originate from one sample, sequenced in a study of T cell responses to AZD1222 COVID-19 vaccine. The method was immunoSEQ multiplex PCR; TCRdb's version includes in-frame clones alone and lacks a portion of them. The top ten hold around 3.8% of the sample, which has around 200,000 clones, 80% to 95% seen once. The specimen comprised peripheral blood, sampled on day 0 of AZD1222 vaccination. These receptors originate from an adult in good health.

V usage is TRBV27 and J usage is TRBJ1-2; 9 bases are a match to TRBD1. The CDR3 consists of 15 residues. CDR1 is MNHEY, CDR2 SMNVEV, per germline (reference sequence). Trimming took 5 bases from V and 7 from J; bases not matched to a gene: 11. The CDR3 is CASSPGTGFLAGYTF. As DNA, the CDR3 is TGTGCCAGCAGTCCCGGGACAGGGTTCTTGGCTGGCTACACCTTC.

The V gene is TRBV5-1, the J gene TRBJ2-2; TRBD1 might be the D (6 bases). There are 15 residues in the CDR3. With 0 bases removed from V and 6 bases from J, the gap between germline ends came to 12 bases. Per the germline V gene, CDR1 is SGHRS and CDR2 is YFSETQ. This CDR3 is CASSLAREGAGELFF. CDR3 DNA: TGCGCCAGCAGCTTGGCCAGAGAGGGGGCCGGGGAGCTGTTTTTT.

This chain uses TRBV2 with TRBJ1-5; a possible D gene is TRBD1 (5 bases). The CDR3 runs to 13 residues. V was clipped by 4 bases and J by 1 base, with 5 bases between them. Germline V CDR1 and CDR2: SNHLY, FYNNEI. The CDR3 DNA follows: TGTGCCAGCAGTGGGGACAGCAATCAGCCCCAGCATTTT. Translation gives CASSGDSNQPQHF.

This chain links TRBV20-1 with TRBJ1-3; D unclear. Trimming removed 3 bases from V and 8 bases from J, with 8 bases in between. Germline V gives CDR1 DFQATT, CDR2 SNEGSKA (reference sequence). The CDR3 has 11 amino acids. CDR3 DNA: TGCAGTGCTAGGGGTGGCTACACCATATATTTT. It codes for CSARGGYTIYF.

The chain carries TRBV5-1 and TRBJ1-3; TRBD1 might be the D (5 bases). Germline CDR1 is SGHRS and CDR2 is YFSETQ. The CDR3 has 13 amino acids. V shed 7 bases and J shed 2 bases, with 10 bases lying between them. In DNA, the CDR3 is TGCGCCAGCCGACAGTTAACTGGAAACACCATATATTTT. It is translated as CASRQLTGNTIYF.

The chain carries TRBV10-1 and TRBJ1-2; the D is unclear. V was cut by 5 bases and J by 0 bases, with 4 bases left in between. CDR1 is WNHNN and CDR2 is SYGVQD in the germline V gene (reference sequence). CDR3 length: 12 amino acids. The CDR3 reads CASSNSNYGYTF. In nucleotides, the CDR3 is TGCGCCAGCAGTAACTCTAACTATGGCTACACCTTC.

This chain joins TRBV6-5 and TRBJ1-5; 7 bases are a match to TRBD1. Germline CDR1 and CDR2: MNHEY and SVGAGI. The CDR3 has 15 residues. V trimming: 5 bases; J trimming: 4 bases; junction bases outside the gene matches: 8. This chain's CDR3 is CASSRGQQRNQPQHF. DNA of the CDR3: TGTGCCAGCAGTAGGGGACAGCAGAGAAATCAGCCCCAGCATTTT.

The chain carries TRBV7-2 and TRBJ2-1; no clear D gene. V shed 3 bases and J shed 1 base, with 16 bases lying between them. Germline assignment: CDR1 SGHTA and CDR2 FQGNSA. The CDR3 sequence is 17 residues long. This CDR3 reads CASSFAVDRGSYNEQFF. The CDR3 DNA is TGTGCCAGCAGCTTTGCAGTGGATAGAGGTTCCTACAATGAGCAGTTCTTC.

This clone was counted a single time. V gene TRBV5-5 combines with J gene TRBJ1-2, with D possibly matching TRBD1 (6 bases). Trimming removed 0 bases at V and 6 bases at J, with 12 bases between. The length of the CDR3 is 14 residues. Germline V gene sequence: CDR1 SGHKS, CDR2 YYEKEE (reference sequence). CDR3 loop: CASSLGSGADGYTF. Written as DNA, the CDR3 is TGTGCCAGCAGCTTGGGGTCAGGGGCCGATGGCTACACCTTC.

This clone was observed once. V usage is TRBV7-9 and J usage is TRBJ1-1; D unresolved. Germline V gene data show CDR1 as SEHNR and CDR2 as FQNEAQ (reference sequence). Trimming took off 2 bases at V and 6 bases at J, with 7 bases between the two ends. The length of the CDR3 is 12 residues. CDR3 sequence reads: CASSLSAPEAFF. The CDR3 DNA is TGTGCCAGCAGCTTATCGGCACCTGAAGCTTTCTTT. Together with reference TRBV7-9 and TRBJ1-1, the CDR3 gives the full variable domain: DTGVSQNPRHKITKRGQNVTFRCDPISEHNRLYWYRQTLGQGPEFLTYFQNEAQLEKSRLLSDRFSAERPKGSFSTLEIQRTEQGDSAMYLCASSLSAPEAFFGQGTRLTVV.

CDR3 region: CASSPGLYGYTF. CDR3 coding DNA: TGTGCCAGTAGTCCAGGGCTTTATGGCTACACCTTC. The chain is built from TRBV19 and TRBJ1-2, with D perhaps matching TRBD1 (5 bases). Germline V gene lookup returns CDR1 LNHDA and CDR2 SQIVND (reference sequence). The CDR3 covers 12 residues. Trimming removed 5 bases at V and 5 bases at J, with 9 bases between.